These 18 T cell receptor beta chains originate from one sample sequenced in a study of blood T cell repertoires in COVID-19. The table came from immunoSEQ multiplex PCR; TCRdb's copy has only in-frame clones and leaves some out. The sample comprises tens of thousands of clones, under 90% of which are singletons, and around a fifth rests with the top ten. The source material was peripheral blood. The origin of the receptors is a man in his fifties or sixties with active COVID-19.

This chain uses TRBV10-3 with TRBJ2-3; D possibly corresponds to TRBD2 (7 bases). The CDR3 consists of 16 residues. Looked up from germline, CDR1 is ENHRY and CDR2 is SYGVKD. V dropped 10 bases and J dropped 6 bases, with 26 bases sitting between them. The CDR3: CATGASFGLGGDTQYF. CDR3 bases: TGTGCCACGGGGGCCTCGTTTGGTCTGGGAGGGGATACGCAGTATTTT.

CDR3 sequence: CASSEPGQSHGYTF. CDR3 in DNA: TGCGCCAGCAGCGAACCGGGACAGTCACATGGCTACACCTTC. The chain is built from TRBV5-1 and TRBJ1-2, with 7 bases that match TRBD1. The V gene end was trimmed by 4 bases and the J gene end by 6 bases; junction bases not matched to a gene: 9. The germline CDR1 and CDR2 sequences are SGHRS and YFSETQ. The CDR3 loop spans 14 amino acids.

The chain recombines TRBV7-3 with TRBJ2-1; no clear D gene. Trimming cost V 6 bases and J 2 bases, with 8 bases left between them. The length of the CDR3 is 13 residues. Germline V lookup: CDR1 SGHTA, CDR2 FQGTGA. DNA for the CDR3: TGTGCCAGCAGTTCAGATCCCTACAATGAGCAGTTCTTC. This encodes CASSSDPYNEQFF.

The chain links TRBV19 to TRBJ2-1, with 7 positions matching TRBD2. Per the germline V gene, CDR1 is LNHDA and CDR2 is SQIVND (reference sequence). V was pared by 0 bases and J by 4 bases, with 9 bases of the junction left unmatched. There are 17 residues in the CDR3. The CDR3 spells CASSIDSRLAAYNEQFF. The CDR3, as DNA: TGTGCCAGTAGTATAGATTCCCGGCTAGCGGCTTACAATGAGCAGTTCTTC.

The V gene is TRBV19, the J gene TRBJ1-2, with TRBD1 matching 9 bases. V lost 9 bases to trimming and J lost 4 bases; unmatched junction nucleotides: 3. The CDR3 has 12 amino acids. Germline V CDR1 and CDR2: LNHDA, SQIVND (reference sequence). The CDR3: CASKDRGYGYTF. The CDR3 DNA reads TGTGCCAGCAAGGACAGGGGCTATGGCTACACCTTC.

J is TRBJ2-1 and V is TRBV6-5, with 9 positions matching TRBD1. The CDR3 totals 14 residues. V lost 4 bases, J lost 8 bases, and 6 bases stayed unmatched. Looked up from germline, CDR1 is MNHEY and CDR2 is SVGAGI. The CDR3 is CASSSDRGRDEQFF. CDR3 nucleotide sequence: TGTGCCAGCAGTTCGGACAGGGGTCGCGATGAGCAGTTCTTC.

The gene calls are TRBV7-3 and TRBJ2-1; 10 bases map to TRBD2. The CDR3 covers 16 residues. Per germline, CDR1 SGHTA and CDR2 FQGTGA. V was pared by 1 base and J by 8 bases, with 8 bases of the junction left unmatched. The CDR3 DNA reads TGTGCCAGCAGCTTAATGGGGACTAGCGTGCGCGATGAGCAGTTCTTC. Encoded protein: CASSLMGTSVRDEQFF.

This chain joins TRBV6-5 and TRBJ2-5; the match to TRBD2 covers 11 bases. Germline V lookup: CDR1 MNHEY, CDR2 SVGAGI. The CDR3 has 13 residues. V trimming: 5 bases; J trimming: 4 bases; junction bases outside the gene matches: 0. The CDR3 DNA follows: TGTGCCAGCAGTCTAGCGGGAGGAGAGACCCAGTACTTC. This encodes CASSLAGGETQYF.

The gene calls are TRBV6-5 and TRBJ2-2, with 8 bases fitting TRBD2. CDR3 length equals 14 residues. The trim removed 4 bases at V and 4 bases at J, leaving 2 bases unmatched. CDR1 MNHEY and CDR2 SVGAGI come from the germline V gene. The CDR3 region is CASSSGGGTGELFF. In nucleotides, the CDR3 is TGTGCCAGCAGTTCCGGGGGGGGCACCGGGGAGCTGTTTTTT.

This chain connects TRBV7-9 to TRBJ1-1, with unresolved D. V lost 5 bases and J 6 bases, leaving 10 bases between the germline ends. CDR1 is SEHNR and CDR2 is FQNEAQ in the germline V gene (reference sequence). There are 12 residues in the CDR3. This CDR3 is CASSDTSAEAFF. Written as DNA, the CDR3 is TGTGCCAGCAGCGATACCTCAGCTGAAGCTTTCTTT.

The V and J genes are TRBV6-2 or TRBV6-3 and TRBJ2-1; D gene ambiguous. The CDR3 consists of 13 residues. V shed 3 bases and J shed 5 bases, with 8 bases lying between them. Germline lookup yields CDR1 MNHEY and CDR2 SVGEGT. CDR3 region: CASSYGPNNEQFF. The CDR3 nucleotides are TGTGCCAGCAGTTATGGGCCGAACAATGAGCAGTTCTTC.

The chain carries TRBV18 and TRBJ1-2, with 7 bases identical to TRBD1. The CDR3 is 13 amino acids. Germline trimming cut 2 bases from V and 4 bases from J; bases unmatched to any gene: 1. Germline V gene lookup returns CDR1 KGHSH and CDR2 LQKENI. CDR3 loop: CASSPGTVYGYTF. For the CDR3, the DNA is TGTGCCAGCTCACCAGGGACAGTCTATGGCTACACCTTC. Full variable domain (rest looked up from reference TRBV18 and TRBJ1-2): NAGVMQNPRHLVRRRGQEARLRCSPMKGHSHVYWYRQLPEEGLKFMVYLQKENIIDESGMPKERFSAEFPKEGPSILRIQQVVRGDSAAYFCASSPGTVYGYTFGSGTRLTVV.

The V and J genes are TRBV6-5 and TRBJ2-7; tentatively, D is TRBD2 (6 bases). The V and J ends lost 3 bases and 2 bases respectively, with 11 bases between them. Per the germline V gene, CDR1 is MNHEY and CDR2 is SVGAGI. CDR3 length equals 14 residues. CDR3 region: CASSYGGGTYEQYF. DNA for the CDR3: TGTGCCAGCAGTTATGGTGGGGGGACCTACGAGCAGTACTTC.

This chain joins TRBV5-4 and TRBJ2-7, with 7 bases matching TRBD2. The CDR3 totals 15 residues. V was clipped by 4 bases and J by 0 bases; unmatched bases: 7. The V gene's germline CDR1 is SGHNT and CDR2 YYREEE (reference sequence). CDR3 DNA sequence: TGTGCCAGCAGCCCGGGAGGCGGTACCTCCTACGAGCAGTACTTC. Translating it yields CASSPGGGTSYEQYF.

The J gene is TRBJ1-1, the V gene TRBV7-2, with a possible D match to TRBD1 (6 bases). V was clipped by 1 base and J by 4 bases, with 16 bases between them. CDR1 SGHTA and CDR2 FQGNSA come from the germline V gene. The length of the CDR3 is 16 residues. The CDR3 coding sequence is TGTGCCAGCAGCTTAGAGGGCAGGGGTGGAATCACTGAAGCTTTCTTT. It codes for CASSLEGRGGITEAFF.

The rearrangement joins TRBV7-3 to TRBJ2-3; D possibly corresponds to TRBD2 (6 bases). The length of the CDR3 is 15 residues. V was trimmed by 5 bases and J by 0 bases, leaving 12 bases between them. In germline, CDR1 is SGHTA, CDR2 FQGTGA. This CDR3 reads CASSRLAVSTDTQYF. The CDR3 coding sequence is TGTGCCAGCAGCCGATTAGCGGTTAGCACAGATACGCAGTATTTT. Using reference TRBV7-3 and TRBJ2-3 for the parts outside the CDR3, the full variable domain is GAGVSQTPSNKVTEKGKYVELRCDPISGHTALYWYRQSLGQGPEFLIYFQGTGAADDSGLPNDRFFAVRPEGSVSTLKIQRTERGDSAVYLCASSRLAVSTDTQYFGPGTRLTVL.

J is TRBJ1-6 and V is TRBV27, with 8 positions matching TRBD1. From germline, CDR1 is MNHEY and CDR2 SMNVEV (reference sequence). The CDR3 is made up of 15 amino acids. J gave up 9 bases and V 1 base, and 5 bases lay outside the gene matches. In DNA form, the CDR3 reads TGTGCCAGCAGTTTATATCGACAGGGGAGTTCACCCCTCCACTTT. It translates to CASSLYRQGSSPLHF.

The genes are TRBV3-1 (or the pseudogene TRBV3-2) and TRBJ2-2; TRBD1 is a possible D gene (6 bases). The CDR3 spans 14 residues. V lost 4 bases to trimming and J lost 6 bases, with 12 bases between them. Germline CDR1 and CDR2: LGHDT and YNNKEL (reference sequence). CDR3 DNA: TGTGCCAGCAGCCCAAAAACAGGGCCCGGGGAGCTGTTTTTT. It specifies CASSPKTGPGELFF.